This TCR beta chain was captured in a study of beta chain features in type 1 diabetes. Every isolated RNA sample was fully reverse transcribed, so sequencing captured expressed TCRB transcripts. The method was immunoSEQ multiplex PCR; TCRdb's version includes in-frame clones alone and lacks a portion of them. The table lists approximately 15,000 clones, 45% to 55% of them singletons. Trimming took 5 bases from V and 3 from J, leaving 16 bases between them. Germline CDR1 and CDR2: MNHEY and SVGAGI. The CDR3 consists of 15 residues. This chain links TRBV6-5 with TRBJ1-1; tentative D call: TRBD1 (6 bases). The sample taken for sequencing was stem cell memory CD4+ T cells from blood. This TCR was sampled from a woman between 18 and 30 years old in good health. CDR3 DNA sequence: TGTGCCAGCAGTGGTGAGGGGAAGGGGGACACTGAAGCTTTCTTT. It is translated as CASSGEGKGDTEAFF.